The 13 T cell receptor beta chains below come from one sample, sequenced in a study of blood T cell repertoires in COVID-19. This table comes from immunoSEQ multiplex PCR, and its TCRdb copy is limited to in-frame clones, with some not included. The sample has around 300,000 clones; approximately 90% are singletons. The sample taken for sequencing was peripheral blood. The receptors stem from a woman in her 40s with acute or convalescent COVID-19.

This chain uses TRBV25-1 with TRBJ1-1, with 7 bases lining up with TRBD1. CDR1 and CDR2 (germline): MGHDK, SYGVNS. The ends lost 8 bases at V and 4 bases at J; junction bases unmatched: 10. The CDR3 sequence is 14 residues long. The CDR3 sequence is CASGRASGGTEAFF. The CDR3 DNA sequence: TGTGCCAGCGGCCGGGCGTCAGGGGGCACTGAAGCTTTCTTT.

The CDR3 spells CASSPTPDRGEEQYV. Here the CDR3 DNA reads TGTGCCAGCAGCCCCACCCCCGACAGGGGTGAAGAGCAGTACGTC. V gene TRBV9 combines with J gene TRBJ2-7; 8 bases agree with TRBD1. Germline V CDR1 and CDR2: SGDLS, YYNGEE. V trimming: 4 bases; J trimming: 7 bases; junction bases outside the gene matches: 13. The CDR3 has 15 amino acids.

The chain combines TRBV5-1 with TRBJ2-5, with 13 bases matching TRBD2. CDR3 size: 16 residues. CDR1 and CDR2 (germline): SGHRS, YFSETQ. V lost 4 bases to trimming and J lost 4 bases; unmatched junction nucleotides: 7. The CDR3 DNA sequence: TGCGCCAGCAGCCCTGGGGGACTAGCGGGGCGAGAGACCCAGTACTTC. This gives the protein CASSPGGLAGRETQYF.

The V call is TRBV12-3 or TRBV12-4, the J call TRBJ1-2; the D gene is possibly TRBD1 (6 bases). The CDR3 is 13 amino acids. V dropped 7 bases and J dropped 8 bases, with 17 bases sitting between them. The CDR3 DNA reads as TGTGCCAGCACCGTTTACAGGGATTACGGCTACACCTTC. This encodes CASTVYRDYGYTF.

V gene TRBV6-1 combines with J gene TRBJ1-4, with a tentative D call TRBD1 (6 bases). Per the germline V gene, CDR1 is MNHNS and CDR2 is SASEGT. This CDR3 contains 18 residues. Trimming removed 0 bases from V and 7 bases from J, with 21 bases in between. The CDR3, as DNA: TGTGCCAGCAGTGAAGCAAACTTTGGGGGGGCGATAGGTGAAAAACTGTTTTTT. Translating gives CASSEANFGGAIGEKLFF.

This clone showed up just a few times. The chain uses TRBV19 and TRBJ2-1; D gene unclear. V was clipped by 5 bases and J by 5 bases, with 16 bases between them. This CDR3 has 15 residues. Germline V gives CDR1 LNHDA, CDR2 SQIVND (reference sequence). The CDR3 sequence: CASSGRRDANNEQFF. CDR3 in DNA: TGTGCCAGTAGTGGGCGAAGAGATGCGAACAATGAGCAGTTCTTC.

J is TRBJ2-3 and V is TRBV6-4; a possible D gene is TRBD2 (5 bases). Germline V gives CDR1 MRHNA, CDR2 SNTAGT. This CDR3 is built from 8 residues. Deletions cut 7 bases from V and 14 bases from J, with 7 bases between. The CDR3 nucleotides read TGTGCCAGCATTGGGAGGTATTTT. Protein product: CASIGRYF.

The rearrangement uses TRBV29-1 and TRBJ1-1; D unclear. The length of the CDR3 is 15 residues. Germline CDR1 and CDR2: SQVTM and ANQGSEA. Deletions cut 3 bases from V and 2 bases from J, with 16 bases between. Here the CDR3 reads CSVDGRPGLNTEAFF. In DNA form, the CDR3 reads TGCAGCGTTGATGGGAGACCCGGGTTAAACACTGAAGCTTTCTTT.

The J gene is TRBJ2-3, the V gene TRBV18, with D tentatively TRBD1 (6 bases). Trimming cost V 3 bases and J 5 bases, with 12 bases left between them. Per the germline V gene, CDR1 is KGHSH and CDR2 is LQKENI. This CDR3 has 14 residues. The CDR3 protein is CASSPTGTQDTQYF. The CDR3 coding sequence is TGTGCCAGCTCACCCACCGGGACACAAGATACGCAGTATTTT.

The chain couples TRBV27 to TRBJ1-2; 9 bases line up with TRBD1. V shed 5 bases, J shed 8 bases, and the junction held 6 bases outside the gene matches. The V gene's germline CDR1 is MNHEY and CDR2 SMNVEV (reference sequence). CDR3 length: 13 residues. The CDR3 loop reads CASSPQGAVGYTF. The CDR3 bases are TGTGCCAGCAGTCCACAGGGGGCCGTAGGCTACACCTTC.

This sequence joins TRBV6-6 and TRBJ1-2, with 7 bases identical to TRBD1. V lost 8 bases to trimming and J lost 3 bases; unmatched junction nucleotides: 0. The CDR3 has 11 residues. Germline CDR1 MNHNY, CDR2 SVGAGI (reference sequence). CDR3 protein: CASGQDYGYTF. The CDR3 DNA follows: TGTGCCAGCGGACAGGACTATGGCTACACCTTC.

The CDR3: CATTRTVGHTEAFF. The DNA for the CDR3 is TGTGCCACCACACGGACCGTGGGGCACACTGAAGCTTTCTTT. The chain joins TRBV6-5 to TRBJ1-1, with a possible D match to TRBD1 (5 bases). CDR1 and CDR2 (germline): MNHEY, SVGAGI. V was trimmed by 10 bases and J by 3 bases, leaving 18 bases between them. This CDR3 contains 14 residues.

Comment on this clone: The sample has other DNA sequences that encode this CDR3 too. The chain combines TRBV12-3 or TRBV12-4 with TRBJ2-1; D may be TRBD1 (5 bases). This CDR3 region has 13 residues. Deletions cut 3 bases from V and 6 bases from J, with 9 bases between. The CDR3 protein is CASSFGQGNEQFF. The CDR3 bases are TGTGCCAGCAGTTTCGGCCAGGGCAATGAGCAGTTCTTC.